Listed below are T cell receptor beta chains from one sample, sequenced in a study of T cells after yellow fever vaccination. TCRdb reanalysed the 5' RACE reads using MiXCR and keeps one entry per CDR3 protein. This table has 70,000 to 80,000 distinct CDR3 sequences, around 7.8% appearing once. The material was CD8+ T cells sorted from PBMCs, obtained around 10 days after the first yellow fever vaccination. These TCRs come from a man between 18 and 35 years old who received the YFV17D yellow fever vaccine. Both conserved end residues are part of each CDR3. Each record gives: J gene, V gene, CDR3 protein.

>TRBJ1-5|TRBV20-1
CSATGTGGYVHQHF
>TRBJ2-1|TRBV9
CASSVVVGGSNEQFF
>TRBJ2-3|TRBV6-1
CASTEGGYTDTQYF
>TRBJ1-4|TRBV6-6
CASSHSLQGTATNEKLFF
>TRBJ2-5|TRBV27
CASRPGLGGETQYF
>TRBJ2-1|TRBV19
CASSILGGYNEQFF
>TRBJ2-1|TRBV20-1
CSATTGSTYNEQFF
>TRBJ2-3|TRBV12-3/TRBV12-4
CASISTRDRGGTDTQYF
>TRBJ1-5|TRBV6-2/TRBV6-3
CASSYFSTGPGPQHF
>TRBJ2-1|TRBV5-6
CASSPGRRHNEQFF
>TRBJ2-5|TRBV29-1
CSVEKWTTQYF
>TRBJ1-3|TRBV7-3
CASIGGRRKGLFGNTIYF
>TRBJ2-4|TRBV20-1
CSARSPWWGGKNIQYF
>TRBJ2-3|TRBV9
CASSVDAGGEDTQYF
>TRBJ2-1|TRBV11-2
CASSPGTSGLPRSSYNEQFF
>TRBJ1-4|TRBV4-2
CASSQEGQLSNEKLFF
>TRBJ1-1|TRBV7-9
CASSSPTDSEAFF
>TRBJ1-4|TRBV7-9
CASSSRQGIEEKLFF
>TRBJ1-4|TRBV7-6
CASSLGGLGEKLFF
>TRBJ2-7|TRBV7-9
CASSDPSSTEQYF
>TRBJ1-2|TRBV6-1
CASSRSGDYGYTF
>TRBJ2-5|TRBV4-3
CASSQRPSGGNQETQYF
>TRBJ2-3|TRBV3-1
CASSQVTAGGPGTQYF
>TRBJ1-2|TRBV6-5
CASSYGGIYGYTF
>TRBJ2-1|TRBV7-9
CASSERGFGEQFF
>TRBJ2-7|TRBV9
CASSVGGDGYEQYF
>TRBJ1-5|TRBV6-1
CASSTTFSNQPQHF
>TRBJ2-2|TRBV3-1
CASSRVAGGHTGELFF
>TRBJ2-7|TRBV10-3
CAISEGGRVTYEQYF
>TRBJ2-1|TRBV20-1
CSADDGDRKLDEQFF
>TRBJ2-2|TRBV5-4
CAQRQNTGELFF
>TRBJ2-3|TRBV7-8
CASSHIDTQYF
>TRBJ1-5|TRBV6-2/TRBV6-3
CASSYSILRDTNQPQHF
>TRBJ2-1|TRBV30
CAWLLAGENEQFF
>TRBJ1-4|TRBV4-1
CASSQDVGGADEKLFF
>TRBJ2-7|TRBV4-3
CASSQEASGVSEQYF
>TRBJ2-3|TRBV4-2
CASSRSRRPTDTQYF
>TRBJ1-5|TRBV4-1
CASSQDERNQPQHF
>TRBJ2-3|TRBV20-1
CSLHGLAGGLPDTQYF
>TRBJ2-2|TRBV4-1
CASSQGIRGSAGELFF
>TRBJ1-5|TRBV4-1
CASSQAGAGQPQHF
>TRBJ2-2|TRBV7-2
CASSLGVAGTGELFF
>TRBJ1-3|TRBV7-2
CASTILLGSGNTIYF
>TRBJ2-1|TRBV5-1
CASSLTSANEQFF
>TRBJ1-4|TRBV7-9
CASSSGQEGVEKLFF
>TRBJ2-4|TRBV4-3
CASSQGVQGGDIQYF
>TRBJ2-1|TRBV4-2
CASSQEWATANEQFF
>TRBJ1-1|TRBV5-1
CASSFRRGYPNTEAFF
>TRBJ2-2|TRBV2
CASTEGLLTGELFF
>TRBJ2-7|TRBV27
CASSLSVPGYSYEQYF
>TRBJ2-1|TRBV29-1
CSVLGGDREQFF